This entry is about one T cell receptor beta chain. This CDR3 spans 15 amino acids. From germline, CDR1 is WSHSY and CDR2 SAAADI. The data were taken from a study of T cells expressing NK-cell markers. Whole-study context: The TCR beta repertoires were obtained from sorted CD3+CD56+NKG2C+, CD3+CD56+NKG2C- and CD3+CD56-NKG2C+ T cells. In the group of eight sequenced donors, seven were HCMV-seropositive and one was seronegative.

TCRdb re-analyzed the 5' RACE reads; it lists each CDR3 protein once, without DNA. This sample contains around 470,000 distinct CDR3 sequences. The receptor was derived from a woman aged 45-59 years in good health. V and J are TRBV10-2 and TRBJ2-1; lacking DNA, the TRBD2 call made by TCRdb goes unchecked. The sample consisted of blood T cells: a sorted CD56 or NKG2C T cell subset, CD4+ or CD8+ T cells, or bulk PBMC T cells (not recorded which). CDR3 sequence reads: CASRDSGSGGGGCFF.